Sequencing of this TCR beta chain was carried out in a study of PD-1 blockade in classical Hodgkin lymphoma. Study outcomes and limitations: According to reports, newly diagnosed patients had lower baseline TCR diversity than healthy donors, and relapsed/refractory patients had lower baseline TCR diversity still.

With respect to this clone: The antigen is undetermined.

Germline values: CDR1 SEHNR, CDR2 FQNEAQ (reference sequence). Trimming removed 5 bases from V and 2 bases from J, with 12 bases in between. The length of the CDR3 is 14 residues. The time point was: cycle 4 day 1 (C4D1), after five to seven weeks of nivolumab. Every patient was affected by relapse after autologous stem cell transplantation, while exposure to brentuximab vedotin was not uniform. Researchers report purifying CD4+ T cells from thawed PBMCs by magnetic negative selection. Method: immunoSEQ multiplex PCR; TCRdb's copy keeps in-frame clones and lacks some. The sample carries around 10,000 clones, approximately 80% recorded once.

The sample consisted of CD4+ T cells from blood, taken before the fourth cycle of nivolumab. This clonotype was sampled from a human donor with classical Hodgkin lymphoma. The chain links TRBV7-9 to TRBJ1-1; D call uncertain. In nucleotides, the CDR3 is TGTGCCAGCAGCCAAGGCGGAGTAAACACTGAAGCTTTCTTT. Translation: CASSQGGVNTEAFF. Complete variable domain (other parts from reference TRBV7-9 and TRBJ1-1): DTGVSQNPRHKITKRGQNVTFRCDPISEHNRLYWYRQTLGQGPEFLTYFQNEAQLEKSRLLSDRFSAERPKGSFSTLEIQRTEQGDSAMYLCASSQGGVNTEAFFGQGTRLTVV.